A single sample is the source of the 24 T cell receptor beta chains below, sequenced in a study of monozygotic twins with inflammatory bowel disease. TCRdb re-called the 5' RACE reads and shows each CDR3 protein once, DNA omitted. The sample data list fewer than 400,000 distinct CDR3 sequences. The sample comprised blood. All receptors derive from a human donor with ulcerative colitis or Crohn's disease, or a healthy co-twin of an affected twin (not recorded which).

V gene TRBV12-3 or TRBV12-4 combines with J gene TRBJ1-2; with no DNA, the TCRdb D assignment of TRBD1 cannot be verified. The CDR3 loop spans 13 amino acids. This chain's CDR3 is CASRQTGSHGYTF.

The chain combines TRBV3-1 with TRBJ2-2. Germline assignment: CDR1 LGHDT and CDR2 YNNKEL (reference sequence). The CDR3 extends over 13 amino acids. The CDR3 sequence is CASSQTNHGELFF. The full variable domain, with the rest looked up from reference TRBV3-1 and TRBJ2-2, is DTAVSQTPKYLVTQMGNDKSIKCEQNLGHDTMYWYKQDSKKFLKIMFSYNNKELIINETVPNRFSPKSPDKAHLNLHINSLELGDSAVYFCASSQTNHGELFFGEGSRLTVL.

The CDR3 sequence: CASSLGTSGSTAQYF. This chain connects TRBV18 to TRBJ2-7; TCRdb reports TRBD2, a call that lacks DNA to check it against. This CDR3 spans 15 amino acids. CDR1 and CDR2 (germline): KGHSH, LQKENI.

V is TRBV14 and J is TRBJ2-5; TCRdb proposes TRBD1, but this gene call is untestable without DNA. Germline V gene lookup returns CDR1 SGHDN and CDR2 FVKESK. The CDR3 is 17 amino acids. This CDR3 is CASSQDCRDRFLETQYF.

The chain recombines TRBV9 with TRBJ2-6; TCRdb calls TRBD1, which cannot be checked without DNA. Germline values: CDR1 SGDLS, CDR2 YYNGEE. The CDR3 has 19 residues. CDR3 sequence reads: CASSVHSRGVTAGANVLTF.

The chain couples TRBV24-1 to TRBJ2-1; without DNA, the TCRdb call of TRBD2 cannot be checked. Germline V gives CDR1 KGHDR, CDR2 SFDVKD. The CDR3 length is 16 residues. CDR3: CATSIPREGHSTEQFF.

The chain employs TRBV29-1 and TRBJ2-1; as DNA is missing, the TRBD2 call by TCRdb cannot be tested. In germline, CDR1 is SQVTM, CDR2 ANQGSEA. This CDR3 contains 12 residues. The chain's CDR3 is CSVVYGGNEQFF.

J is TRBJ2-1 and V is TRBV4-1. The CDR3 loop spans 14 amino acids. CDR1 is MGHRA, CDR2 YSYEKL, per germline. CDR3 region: CASSRTVGKDEQFF.

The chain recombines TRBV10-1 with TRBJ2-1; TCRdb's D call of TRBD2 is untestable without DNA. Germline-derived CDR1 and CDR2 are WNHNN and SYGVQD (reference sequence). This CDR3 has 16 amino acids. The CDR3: CASRRTSGRDCNEQFF.

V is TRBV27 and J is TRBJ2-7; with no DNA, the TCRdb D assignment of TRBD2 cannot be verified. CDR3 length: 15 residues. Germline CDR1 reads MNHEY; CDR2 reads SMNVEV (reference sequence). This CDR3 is CASSLDLGTTQEQYF.

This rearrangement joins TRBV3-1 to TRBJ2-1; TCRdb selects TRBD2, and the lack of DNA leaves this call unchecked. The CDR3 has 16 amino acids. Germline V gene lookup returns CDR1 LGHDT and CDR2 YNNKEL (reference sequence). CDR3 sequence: CASSQLAGGRYNEQFF.

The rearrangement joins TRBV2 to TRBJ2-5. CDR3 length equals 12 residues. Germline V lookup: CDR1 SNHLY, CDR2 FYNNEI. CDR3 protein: CASSWGQETQYF. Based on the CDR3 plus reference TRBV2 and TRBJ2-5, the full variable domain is EPEVTQTPSHQVTQMGQEVILRCVPISNHLYFYWYRQILGQKVEFLVSFYNNEISEKSEIFDDQFSVERPDGSNFTLKIRSTKLEDSAMYFCASSWGQETQYFGPGTRLLVL.

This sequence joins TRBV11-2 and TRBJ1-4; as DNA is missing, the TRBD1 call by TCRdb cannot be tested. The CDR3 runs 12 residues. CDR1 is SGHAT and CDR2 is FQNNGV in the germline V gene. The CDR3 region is CASSLGQGLLFF.

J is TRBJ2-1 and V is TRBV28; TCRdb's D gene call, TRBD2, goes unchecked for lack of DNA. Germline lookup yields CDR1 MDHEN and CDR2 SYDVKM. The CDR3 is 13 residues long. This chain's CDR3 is CASSPTSGTEQFF.

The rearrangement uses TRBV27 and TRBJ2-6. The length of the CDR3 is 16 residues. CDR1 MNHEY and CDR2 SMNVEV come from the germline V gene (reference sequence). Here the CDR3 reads CASSLGGVGGANVLTF. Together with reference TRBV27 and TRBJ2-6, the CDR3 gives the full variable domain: EAQVTQNPRYLITVTGKKLTVTCSQNMNHEYMSWYRQDPGLGLRQIYYSMNVEVTDKGDVPEGYKVSRKEKRNFPLILESPSPNQTSLYFCASSLGGVGGANVLTFGAGSRLTVL.

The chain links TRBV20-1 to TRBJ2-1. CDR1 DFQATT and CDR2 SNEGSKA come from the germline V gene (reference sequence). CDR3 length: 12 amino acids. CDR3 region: CSARDLHNEQFF.

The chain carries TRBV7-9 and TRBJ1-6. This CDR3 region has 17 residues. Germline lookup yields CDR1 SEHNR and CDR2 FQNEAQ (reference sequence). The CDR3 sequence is CASSLARIGNYNSPLHF.

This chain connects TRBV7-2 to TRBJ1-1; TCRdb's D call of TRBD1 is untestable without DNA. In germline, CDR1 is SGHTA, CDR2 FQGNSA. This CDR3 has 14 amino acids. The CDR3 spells CASSPGGGWSEAFF. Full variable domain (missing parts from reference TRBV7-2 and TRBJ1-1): GAGVSQSPSNKVTEKGKDVELRCDPISGHTALYWYRQSLGQGLEFLIYFQGNSAPDKSGLPSDRFSAERTGGSVSTLTIQRTQQEDSAVYLCASSPGGGWSEAFFGQGTRLTVV.

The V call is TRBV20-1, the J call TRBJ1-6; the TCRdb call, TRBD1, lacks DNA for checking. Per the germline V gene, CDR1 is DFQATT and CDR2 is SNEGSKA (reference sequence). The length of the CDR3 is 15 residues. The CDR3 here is CSAREGGGPTKPLHF.

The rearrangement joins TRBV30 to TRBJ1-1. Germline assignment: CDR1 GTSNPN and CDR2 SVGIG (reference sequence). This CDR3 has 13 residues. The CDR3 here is CAWTWALNTEAFF.

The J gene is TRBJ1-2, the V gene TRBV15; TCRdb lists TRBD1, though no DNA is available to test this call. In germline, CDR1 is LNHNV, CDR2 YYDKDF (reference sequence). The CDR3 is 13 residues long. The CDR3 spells CATSPRDSYGYTF.

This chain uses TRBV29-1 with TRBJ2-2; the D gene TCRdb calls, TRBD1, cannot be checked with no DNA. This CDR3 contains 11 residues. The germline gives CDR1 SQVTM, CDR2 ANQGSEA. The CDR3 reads CSAWGVGELFF.

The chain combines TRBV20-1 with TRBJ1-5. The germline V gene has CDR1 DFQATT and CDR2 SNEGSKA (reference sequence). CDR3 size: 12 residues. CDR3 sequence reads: CSAEEFGQPQHF.

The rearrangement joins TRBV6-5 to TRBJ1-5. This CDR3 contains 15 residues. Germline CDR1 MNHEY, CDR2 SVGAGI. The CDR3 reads CASSYSMDSNQPQHF.